The next 15 T cell receptor beta chains were all read from a single sample in a study of blood T cells in healthy people across ages. A J-beta primer mix and a sample-barcoded 5' primer were used in a second PCR of roughly 6 to 12 cycles. TCRdb re-called the 5' RACE reads through MiXCR, storing one row per CDR3 protein. The repertoire holds roughly 800,000 distinct CDR3 sequences, with 55% to 70% as singletons. The specimen sequenced was blood. These receptors all come from a young man in good health.

This chain uses TRBV2 with TRBJ2-4; perhaps TRBD1 as D (6 bases). Near its end, the DNA agrees better with TRBJ2-7, so the J call may be wrong. The germline CDR1 and CDR2 sequences are SNHLY and FYNNEI. The CDR3 extends over 13 amino acids. CDR3: CASRDGQFYEQYF. CDR3 coding DNA: TGTGCCAGCAGAGATGGACAGTTCTACGAGCAGTACTTC.

The chain employs TRBV20-1 and TRBJ1-1, with D uncertain. V was pared by 5 bases and J by 0 bases, with 7 bases between. Germline assignment: CDR1 DFQATT and CDR2 SNEGSKA (reference sequence). The CDR3 contains 12 residues. CDR3 amino acids: CSARLLNTEAFF. The CDR3 nucleotides are TGCAGTGCTCGATTATTGAACACTGAAGCTTTCTTT.

The chain combines TRBV20-1 with TRBJ2-4, with TRBD2 identical over 11 bases. The DNA end favors TRBJ2-7, so the J call may be wrong. This CDR3 is 13 amino acids long. Germline V gene lookup returns CDR1 DFQATT and CDR2 SNEGSKA (reference sequence). This CDR3 reads CSAEGGLADEQYF. In nucleotides, the CDR3 is TGCAGTGCTGAGGGGGGACTAGCGGACGAGCAGTACTTC.

This rearrangement joins TRBV7-9 to TRBJ2-4; D is undetermined. The J call may be faulty, since TRBJ2-5 better matches the DNA end. Per germline, CDR1 SEHNR and CDR2 FQNEAQ (reference sequence). The CDR3 is made up of 16 amino acids. CDR3 amino acids: CASSLAGSRIQETQYF. The DNA for the CDR3 is TGTGCCAGCAGCTTAGCGGGTAGCAGAATCCAAGAGACCCAGTACTTC.

The chain carries TRBV5-1 and TRBJ1-1, with no clear D. The V gene's germline CDR1 is SGHRS and CDR2 YFSETQ. The CDR3 loop spans 18 amino acids. Trimming took 0 bases from V and 8 from J, leaving 26 bases between them. The CDR3 loop is CASSLGASVSLLSGEAFF. DNA of the CDR3: TGCGCCAGCAGCTTGGGAGCTTCAGTATCTCTCCTTTCTGGCGAAGCTTTCTTT.

V usage is TRBV5-1 and J usage is TRBJ2-3, with unresolved D. The CDR3 consists of 13 residues. Germline V gives CDR1 SGHRS, CDR2 YFSETQ. The V gene lost 6 bases and the J gene lost 5 bases, with 13 bases spanning the gap. The CDR3: CASNEPGGDTQYF. CDR3 DNA sequence: TGCGCCAGCAACGAGCCTGGTGGAGATACGCAGTATTTT.

This clonotype was recorded a few times. The chain couples TRBV25-1 to TRBJ2-1; 10 nucleotides match TRBD2. CDR3 length equals 17 residues. V lost 3 bases and J lost 0; bases outside the gene matches: 5. Germline assignment: CDR1 MGHDK and CDR2 SYGVNS. The CDR3 region is CASSDSSGRTSYNEQFF. The CDR3 nucleotides are TGTGCCAGCAGTGACAGTAGCGGGAGGACCTCCTACAATGAGCAGTTCTTC.

The gene calls are TRBV2 and TRBJ1-5; D is possibly TRBD1 (5 bases). The V gene's germline CDR1 is SNHLY and CDR2 FYNNEI. The CDR3 runs 15 residues. V was clipped by 7 bases and J by 4 bases, with 17 bases between them. The CDR3 DNA follows: TGTGCCAGCAAGTCGAACAGGATGGGAAATCAGCCCCAGCATTTT. Protein sequence: CASKSNRMGNQPQHF.

The CDR3 sequence is CASSVADSYNEQYF. The CDR3 coding sequence is TGTGCCAGCAGCGTGGCGGACTCCTACAATGAGCAGTACTTC. The chain combines TRBV9 with TRBJ2-1; maybe TRBD2 (5 bases). Matching the DNA end better, TRBJ2-7 makes the J call doubtful. This CDR3 is 14 amino acids long. CDR1 is SGDLS, CDR2 YYNGEE, per germline.

CDR3 sequence (DNA): TGTGCCAGCTCAAGGGGGGCTACTGAGCAGCCCCAGCATTTT. Translation gives CASSRGATEQPQHF. This rearrangement joins TRBV27 to TRBJ1-5; perhaps TRBD1 as D (6 bases). The CDR3 is 14 residues long. V was pared by 8 bases and J by 7 bases, with 18 bases between. Germline loops: CDR1 MNHEY, CDR2 SMNVEV (reference sequence).

This clonotype was counted a few times. V gene TRBV12-3 or TRBV12-4 combines with J gene TRBJ2-3; D unresolved. The CDR3 contains 14 residues. V was clipped by 4 bases and J by 5 bases, with 13 bases between them. Here the CDR3 DNA reads TGTGCCAGCAGTTGCAGAGTGGGCGGAGATACGCAGTATTTT. Amino acid sequence: CASSCRVGGDTQYF.

This clonotype has more than one count but fewer than ten. A single base separates this from a much larger clone, so it may be a read error. V gene TRBV20-1 combines with J gene TRBJ2-1, with D perhaps matching TRBD1 or TRBD2 (6 bases each). CDR3 length: 13 amino acids. With 2 bases removed from V and 2 bases from J, the gap between germline ends came to 7 bases. Germline V lookup: CDR1 DFQATT, CDR2 SNEGSKA (reference sequence). The CDR3 DNA reads as TGCAGTGCTAGAAGGGGGGCCTACAATGAGCAGTTCTTC. Its protein is CSARRGAYNEQFF.

The rearrangement links TRBV14 to TRBJ1-2; no firm D call. Germline CDR1 SGHDN, CDR2 FVKESK. Trimming stripped 0 bases from V and 10 bases from J, with 15 bases between. CDR3 length: 14 amino acids. For the CDR3, the DNA is TGTGCCAGCAGCCAAGAATTTTATGGGGTGGACTACACCTTC. This codes for CASSQEFYGVDYTF.

This clonotype showed up just a few times. The genes are TRBV27 and TRBJ2-4; D possibly uses TRBD1 or TRBD2 (5 bases each). The closer fit of TRBJ2-7 to the DNA end suggests the J call may be wrong. The CDR3 consists of 13 residues. Germline V gene sequence: CDR1 MNHEY, CDR2 SMNVEV (reference sequence). The CDR3 spells CASSLSEGHEQYF. The CDR3 nucleotides read TGTGCCAGCAGTTTATCCGAGGGACACGAGCAGTACTTC.

The CDR3 region is CASRDTQETQYF. Written as DNA, the CDR3 is TGTGCCAGTAGAGACACGCAAGAGACCCAGTACTTC. The rearrangement links TRBV6-2 or TRBV6-3 to TRBJ2-5, with D unclear. CDR3 size: 12 residues. The germline V gene has CDR1 MNHEY and CDR2 SVGEGT. Trimming took off 9 bases at V and 2 bases at J, with 10 bases between the two ends.